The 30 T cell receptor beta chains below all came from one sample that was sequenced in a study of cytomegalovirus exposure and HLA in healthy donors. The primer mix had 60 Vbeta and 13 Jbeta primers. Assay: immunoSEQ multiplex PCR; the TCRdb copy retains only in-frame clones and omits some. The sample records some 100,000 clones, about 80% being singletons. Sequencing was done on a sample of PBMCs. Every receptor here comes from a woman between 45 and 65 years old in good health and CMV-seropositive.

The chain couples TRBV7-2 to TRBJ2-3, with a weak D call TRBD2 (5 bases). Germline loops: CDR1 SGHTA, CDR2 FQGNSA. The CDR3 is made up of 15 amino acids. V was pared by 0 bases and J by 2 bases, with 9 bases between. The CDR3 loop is CASSLAGVSTDTQYF. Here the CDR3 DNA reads TGTGCCAGCAGCTTAGCCGGGGTTTCCACAGATACGCAGTATTTT. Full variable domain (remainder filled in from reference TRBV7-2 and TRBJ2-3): GAGVSQSPSNKVTEKGKDVELRCDPISGHTALYWYRQSLGQGLEFLIYFQGNSAPDKSGLPSDRFSAERTGGSVSTLTIQRTQQEDSAVYLCASSLAGVSTDTQYFGPGTRLTVL.

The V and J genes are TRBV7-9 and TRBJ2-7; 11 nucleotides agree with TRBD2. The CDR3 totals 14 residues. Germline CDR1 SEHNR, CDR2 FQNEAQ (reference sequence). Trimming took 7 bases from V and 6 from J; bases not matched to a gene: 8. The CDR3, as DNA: TGTGCCAGCACGACACTAGCGGGAGTAGTCGAGCAGTACTTC. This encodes CASTTLAGVVEQYF.

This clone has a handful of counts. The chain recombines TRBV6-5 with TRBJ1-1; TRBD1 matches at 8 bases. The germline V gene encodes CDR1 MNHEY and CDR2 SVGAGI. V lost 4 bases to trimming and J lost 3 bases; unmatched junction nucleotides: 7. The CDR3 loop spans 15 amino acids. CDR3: CASSLSGTGYTEAFF. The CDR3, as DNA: TGTGCCAGCAGTTTATCCGGGACAGGATACACTGAAGCTTTCTTT.

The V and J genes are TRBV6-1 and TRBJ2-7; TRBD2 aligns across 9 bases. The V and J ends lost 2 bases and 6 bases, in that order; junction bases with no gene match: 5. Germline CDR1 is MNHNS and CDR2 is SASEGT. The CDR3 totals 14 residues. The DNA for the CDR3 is TGTGCCAGCAGTGAAACCGGGACTAGCCGCGAGCAGTACTTC. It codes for CASSETGTSREQYF.

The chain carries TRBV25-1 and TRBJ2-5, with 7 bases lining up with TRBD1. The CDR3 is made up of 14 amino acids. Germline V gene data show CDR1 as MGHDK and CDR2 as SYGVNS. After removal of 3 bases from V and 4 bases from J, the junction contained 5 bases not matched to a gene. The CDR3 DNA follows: TGTGCCAGCAGTGAGAGACAGGGCACAGAGACCCAGTACTTC. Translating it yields CASSERQGTETQYF.

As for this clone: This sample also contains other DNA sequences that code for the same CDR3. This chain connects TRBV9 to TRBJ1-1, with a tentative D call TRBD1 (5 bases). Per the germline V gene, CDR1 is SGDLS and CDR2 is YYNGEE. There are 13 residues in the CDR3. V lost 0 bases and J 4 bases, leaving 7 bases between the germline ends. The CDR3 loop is CASSVVRGTEAFF. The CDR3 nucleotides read TGTGCCAGCAGCGTAGTAAGGGGCACTGAAGCTTTCTTT.

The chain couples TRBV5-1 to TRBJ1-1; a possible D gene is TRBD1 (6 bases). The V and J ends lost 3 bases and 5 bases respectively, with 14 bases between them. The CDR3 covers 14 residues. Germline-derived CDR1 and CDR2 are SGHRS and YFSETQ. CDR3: CASSSEGGQTEAFF. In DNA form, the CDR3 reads TGCGCCAGCAGCTCGGAGGGGGGGCAGACTGAAGCTTTCTTT.

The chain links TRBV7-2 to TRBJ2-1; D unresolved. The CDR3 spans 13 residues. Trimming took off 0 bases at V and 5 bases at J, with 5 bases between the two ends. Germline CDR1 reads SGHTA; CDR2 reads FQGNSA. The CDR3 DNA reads TGTGCCAGCAGCTTAGCGCAGGACAATGAGCAGTTCTTC. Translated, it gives CASSLAQDNEQFF.

CDR3 nucleotide sequence: TGTGCCAGCAGCTTAGCCCCTCCAGGGGGCCCTCCCTACGAGCAGTACTTC. Translating gives CASSLAPPGGPPYEQYF. The gene calls are TRBV7-8 and TRBJ2-7; TRBD1 matches at 8 bases. Unmatched junction bases numbered 9, after V lost 0 bases and J lost 2 bases. Germline-derived CDR1 and CDR2 are SGHVS and FQNEAQ. CDR3 length: 17 amino acids. Full variable domain (outside the CDR3, taken from reference TRBV7-8 and TRBJ2-7): GAGVSQSPRYKVAKRGQDVALRCDPISGHVSLFWYQQALGQGPEFLTYFQNEAQLDKSGLPSDRFFAERPEGSVSTLKIQRTQQEDSAVYLCASSLAPPGGPPYEQYFGPGTRLTVT.

In DNA form, the CDR3 reads TGTGCCAGCAGTGAAGCGAGCGGGAGGGCCGGGAATGAGCAGTTCTTC. Protein sequence: CASSEASGRAGNEQFF. V is TRBV2 and J is TRBJ2-1, with 10 bases lining up with TRBD2. The trim removed 0 bases at V and 7 bases at J, leaving 6 bases unmatched. CDR1 and CDR2 (germline): SNHLY, FYNNEI. CDR3 size: 16 residues.

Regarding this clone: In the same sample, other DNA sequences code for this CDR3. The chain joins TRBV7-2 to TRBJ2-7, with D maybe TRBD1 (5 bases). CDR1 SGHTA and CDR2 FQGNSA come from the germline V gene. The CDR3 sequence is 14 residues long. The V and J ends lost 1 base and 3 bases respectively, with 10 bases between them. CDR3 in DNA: TGTGCCAGCAGCTTAGGGCAGGGCGGCTACGAGCAGTACTTC. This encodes CASSLGQGGYEQYF. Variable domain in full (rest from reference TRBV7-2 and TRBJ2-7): GAGVSQSPSNKVTEKGKDVELRCDPISGHTALYWYRQSLGQGLEFLIYFQGNSAPDKSGLPSDRFSAERTGGSVSTLTIQRTQQEDSAVYLCASSLGQGGYEQYFGPGTRLTVT.

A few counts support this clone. The CDR3 region is CASSYQGTKQYF. CDR3 nucleotide sequence: TGTGCCAGCAGTTACCAGGGGACGAAGCAGTACTTC. This chain connects TRBV6-5 to TRBJ2-7; D possibly corresponds to TRBD1 (6 bases). The CDR3 length is 12 residues. In germline, CDR1 is MNHEY, CDR2 SVGAGI. The germline V and J ends were trimmed by 2 bases and 8 bases, with 10 bases remaining between them.

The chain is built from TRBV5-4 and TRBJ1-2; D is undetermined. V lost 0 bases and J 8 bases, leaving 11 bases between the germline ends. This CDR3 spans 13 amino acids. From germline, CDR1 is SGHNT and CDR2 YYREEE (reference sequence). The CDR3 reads CASSLDGLEGYTF. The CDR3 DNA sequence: TGTGCCAGCAGCTTGGATGGGTTGGAGGGCTACACCTTC.

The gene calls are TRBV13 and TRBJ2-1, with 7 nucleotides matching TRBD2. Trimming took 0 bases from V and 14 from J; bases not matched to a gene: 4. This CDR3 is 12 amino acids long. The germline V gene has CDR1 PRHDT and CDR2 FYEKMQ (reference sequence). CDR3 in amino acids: CASSLGVGGKFF. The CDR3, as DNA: TGTGCCAGCAGCTTAGGGGTGGGAGGGAAGTTCTTC.

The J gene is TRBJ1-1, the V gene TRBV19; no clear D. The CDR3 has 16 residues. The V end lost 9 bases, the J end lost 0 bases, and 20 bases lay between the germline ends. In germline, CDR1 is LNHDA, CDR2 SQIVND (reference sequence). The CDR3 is CASRLRYTSMNTEAFF. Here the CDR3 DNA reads TGTGCCAGCCGCCTCAGGTATACCTCCATGAACACTGAAGCTTTCTTT.

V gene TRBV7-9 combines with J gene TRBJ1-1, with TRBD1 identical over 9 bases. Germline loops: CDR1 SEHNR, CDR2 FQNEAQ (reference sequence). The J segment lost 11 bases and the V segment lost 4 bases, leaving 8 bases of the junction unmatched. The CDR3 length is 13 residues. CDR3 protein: CASSSGQGIRAFF. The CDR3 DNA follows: TGTGCCAGCAGCTCCGGACAGGGGATCCGGGCTTTCTTT.

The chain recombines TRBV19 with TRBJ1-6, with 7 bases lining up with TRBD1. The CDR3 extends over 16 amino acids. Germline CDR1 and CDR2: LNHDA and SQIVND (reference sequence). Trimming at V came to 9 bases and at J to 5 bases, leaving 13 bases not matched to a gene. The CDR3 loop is CARNKWRQGDNSPLHF. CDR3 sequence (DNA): TGTGCCAGGAATAAGTGGCGACAGGGCGATAATTCACCCCTCCACTTT. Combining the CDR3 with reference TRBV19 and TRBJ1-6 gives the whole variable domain DGGITQSPKYLFRKEGQNVTLSCEQNLNHDAMYWYRQDPGQGLRLIYYSQIVNDFQKGDIAEGYSVSREKKESFPLTVTSAQKNPTAFYLCARNKWRQGDNSPLHFGNGTRLTVT.

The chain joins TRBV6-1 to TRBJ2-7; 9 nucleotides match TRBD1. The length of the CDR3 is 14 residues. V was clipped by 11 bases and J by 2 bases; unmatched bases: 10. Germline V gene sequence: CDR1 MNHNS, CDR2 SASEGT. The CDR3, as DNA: TGTGCCGGACAAGGTGGGACAGGGACCTACGAGCAGTACTTC. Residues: CAGQGGTGTYEQYF.

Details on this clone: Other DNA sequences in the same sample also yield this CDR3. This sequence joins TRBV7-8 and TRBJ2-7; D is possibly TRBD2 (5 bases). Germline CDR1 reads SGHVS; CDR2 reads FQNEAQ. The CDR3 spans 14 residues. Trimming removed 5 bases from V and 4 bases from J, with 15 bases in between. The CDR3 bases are TGTGCCAGCAGCAGCGGTGGGCACCTTTACGAGCAGTACTTC. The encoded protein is CASSSGGHLYEQYF.

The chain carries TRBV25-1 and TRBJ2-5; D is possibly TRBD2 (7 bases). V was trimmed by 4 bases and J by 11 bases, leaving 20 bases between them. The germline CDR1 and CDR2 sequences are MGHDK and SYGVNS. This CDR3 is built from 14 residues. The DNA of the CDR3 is TGTGCCAGCAGTGTTGGCGGGGGCTCGGGAGAGCAGTACTTC. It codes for CASSVGGGSGEQYF.

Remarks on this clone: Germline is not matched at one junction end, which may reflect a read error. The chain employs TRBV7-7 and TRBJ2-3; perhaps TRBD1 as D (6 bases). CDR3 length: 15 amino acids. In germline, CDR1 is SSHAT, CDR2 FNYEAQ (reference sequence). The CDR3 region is CASSLQGTITDTQYF. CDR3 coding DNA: TGTGCTAGCAGCTTGCAGGGGACAATCACAGATACGCAGTATTTT.

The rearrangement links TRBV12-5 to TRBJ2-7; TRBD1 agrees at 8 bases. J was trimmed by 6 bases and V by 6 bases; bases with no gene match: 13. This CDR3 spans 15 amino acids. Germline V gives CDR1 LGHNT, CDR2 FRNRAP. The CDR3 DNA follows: TGTGCTAGTGGGTTCCTTGGGACAGGCCCTGGCGAGCAGTACTTC. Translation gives CASGFLGTGPGEQYF. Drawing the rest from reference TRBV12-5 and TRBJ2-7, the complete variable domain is DARVTQTPRHKVTEMGQEVTMRCQPILGHNTVFWYRQTMMQGLELLAYFRNRAPLDDSGMPKDRFSAEMPDATLATLKIQPSEPRDSAVYFCASGFLGTGPGEQYFGPGTRLTVT.

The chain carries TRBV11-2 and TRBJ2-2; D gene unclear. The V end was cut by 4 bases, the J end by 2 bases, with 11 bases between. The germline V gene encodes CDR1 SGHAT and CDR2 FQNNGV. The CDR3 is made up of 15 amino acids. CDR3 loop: CASSSLRLNTGELFF. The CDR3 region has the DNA TGTGCCAGCAGCTCCCTGCGCCTAAACACCGGGGAGCTGTTTTTT.

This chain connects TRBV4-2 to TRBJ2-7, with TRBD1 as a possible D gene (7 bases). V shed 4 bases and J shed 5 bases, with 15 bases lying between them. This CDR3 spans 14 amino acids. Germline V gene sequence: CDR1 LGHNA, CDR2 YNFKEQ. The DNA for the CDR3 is TGTGCCAGCAGCCTCGGCCAGGGGGGCGACGAGCAGTACTTC. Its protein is CASSLGQGGDEQYF.

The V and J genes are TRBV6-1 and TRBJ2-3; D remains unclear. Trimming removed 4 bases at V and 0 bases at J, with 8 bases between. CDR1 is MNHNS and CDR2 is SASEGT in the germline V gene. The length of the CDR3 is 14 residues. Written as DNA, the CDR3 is TGTGCCAGCAGTGTCTACAGTAGCACAGATACGCAGTATTTT. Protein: CASSVYSSTDTQYF.

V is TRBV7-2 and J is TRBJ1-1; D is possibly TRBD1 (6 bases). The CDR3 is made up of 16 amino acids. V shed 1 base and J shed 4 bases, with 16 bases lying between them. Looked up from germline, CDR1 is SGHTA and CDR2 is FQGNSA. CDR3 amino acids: CASSLELVRGGTEAFF. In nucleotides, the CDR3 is TGTGCCAGCAGCTTAGAGTTAGTCAGGGGTGGCACTGAAGCTTTCTTT.

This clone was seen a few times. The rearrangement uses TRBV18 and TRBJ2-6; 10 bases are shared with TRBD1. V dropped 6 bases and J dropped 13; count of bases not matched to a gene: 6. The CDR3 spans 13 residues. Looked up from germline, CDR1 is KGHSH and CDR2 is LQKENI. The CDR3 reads CASSPGTGEVLTF. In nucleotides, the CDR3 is TGTGCCAGCTCCCCCGGGACAGGGGAGGTCCTGACTTTC. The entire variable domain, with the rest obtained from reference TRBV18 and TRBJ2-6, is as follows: NAGVMQNPRHLVRRRGQEARLRCSPMKGHSHVYWYRQLPEEGLKFMVYLQKENIIDESGMPKERFSAEFPKEGPSILRIQQVVRGDSAAYFCASSPGTGEVLTFGAGSRLTVL.

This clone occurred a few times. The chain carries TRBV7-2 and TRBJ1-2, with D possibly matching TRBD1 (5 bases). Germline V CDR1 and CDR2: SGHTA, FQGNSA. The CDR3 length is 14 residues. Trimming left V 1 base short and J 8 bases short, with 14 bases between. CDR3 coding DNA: TGTGCCAGCAGCTTAGGGCCAGGGCTTGACGGCTACACCTTC. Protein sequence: CASSLGPGLDGYTF.

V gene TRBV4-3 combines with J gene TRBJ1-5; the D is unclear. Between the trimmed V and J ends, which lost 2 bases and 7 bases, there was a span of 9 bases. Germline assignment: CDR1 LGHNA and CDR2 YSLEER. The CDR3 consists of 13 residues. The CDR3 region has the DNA TGCGCCAGCAGCCAAAGAGTGGGCCAGCCCCAGCATTTT. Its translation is CASSQRVGQPQHF.

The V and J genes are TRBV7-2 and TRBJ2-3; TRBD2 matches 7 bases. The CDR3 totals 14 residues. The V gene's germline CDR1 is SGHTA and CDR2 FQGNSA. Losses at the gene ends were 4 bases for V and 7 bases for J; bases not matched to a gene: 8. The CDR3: CASSSRAGVNTQYF. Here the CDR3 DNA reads TGTGCCAGCAGCTCCCGGGCGGGAGTAAATACGCAGTATTTT. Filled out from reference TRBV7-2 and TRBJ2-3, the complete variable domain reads GAGVSQSPSNKVTEKGKDVELRCDPISGHTALYWYRQSLGQGLEFLIYFQGNSAPDKSGLPSDRFSAERTGGSVSTLTIQRTQQEDSAVYLCASSSRAGVNTQYFGPGTRLTVL.